This entry lists 5 T cell receptor beta chains sequenced from one sample in a study of vaccination and CD4 T cells after COVID-19. Stated treatment: roughly 11-day PBMC culture with coronavirus spike peptide pools or control peptides (ViraFEST assay). The Oncomine TCR Beta short-read assay was applied to DNA of cultured CD4+ T cells. MiXCR, applied by TCRdb to the PCR reads, yields one record per CDR3 protein. The sample has around 16,000 distinct CDR3 sequences; 63% are singletons. For these TCRs, the target antigens are not known. Sample: CD4+ T cells from blood, cultured in vitro. These receptors were obtained from a human donor who had recovered from COVID-19.

The chain couples TRBV5-4 to TRBJ1-6, with 7 bases aligning to TRBD1. V lost 6 bases, J lost 4 bases, and 7 bases stayed unmatched. The CDR3 loop spans 15 amino acids. The V gene's germline CDR1 is SGHNT and CDR2 YYREEE (reference sequence). Here the CDR3 reads CASIQGPGYNSPLHF. DNA for the CDR3: TGTGCCAGCATACAGGGGCCGGGATATAATTCACCCCTCCACTTT.

This clonotype turned up a few times. This sequence joins TRBV20-1 and TRBJ2-3, with D possibly called TRBD1 or TRBD2 (5 bases each). From germline, CDR1 is DFQATT and CDR2 SNEGSKA (reference sequence). Trimming took 5 bases from V and 4 from J, leaving 13 bases between them. The CDR3 covers 13 residues. The CDR3: CSAGDGRSDTQYF. The CDR3 DNA reads as TGCAGTGCTGGGGACGGTCGGTCAGATACGCAGTATTTT.

This chain connects TRBV7-2 to TRBJ1-1, with TRBD1 as a possible D gene (5 bases). The CDR3 loop spans 13 amino acids. The germline V gene has CDR1 SGHTA and CDR2 FQGNSA. V was shortened by 8 bases and J by 2 bases, with 12 bases between the two germline ends. The CDR3 DNA sequence: TGTGCCAGCTTCTTGCAGGGAAACACTGAAGCTTTCTTT. Encoded protein: CASFLQGNTEAFF. The variable domain in full, with the rest retrieved from reference TRBV7-2 and TRBJ1-1, is GAGVSQSPSNKVTEKGKDVELRCDPISGHTALYWYRQSLGQGLEFLIYFQGNSAPDKSGLPSDRFSAERTGGSVSTLTIQRTQQEDSAVYLCASFLQGNTEAFFGQGTRLTVV.

This chain joins TRBV12-3 or TRBV12-4 and TRBJ2-5; TRBD1 agrees at 7 bases. V was clipped by 6 bases and J by 5 bases; unmatched bases: 9. The CDR3 is 14 amino acids. CDR3 in amino acids: CASSSTGSPETQYF. The CDR3 DNA is TGTGCCAGCAGCTCGACAGGGTCTCCTGAGACCCAGTACTTC.

The rearrangement uses TRBV4-1 and TRBJ2-1; 9 nucleotides line up with TRBD2. This CDR3 region has 18 residues. With 5 bases clipped from V and 8 bases from J, the junction kept 19 bases outside the gene matches. The V gene's germline CDR1 is MGHRA and CDR2 YSYEKL. The CDR3 coding sequence is TGCGCCAGCAGCTTTCCCTCCGGGGCGGGGGGGCCGGGGCATGAGCAGTTCTTC. Its protein is CASSFPSGAGGPGHEQFF.